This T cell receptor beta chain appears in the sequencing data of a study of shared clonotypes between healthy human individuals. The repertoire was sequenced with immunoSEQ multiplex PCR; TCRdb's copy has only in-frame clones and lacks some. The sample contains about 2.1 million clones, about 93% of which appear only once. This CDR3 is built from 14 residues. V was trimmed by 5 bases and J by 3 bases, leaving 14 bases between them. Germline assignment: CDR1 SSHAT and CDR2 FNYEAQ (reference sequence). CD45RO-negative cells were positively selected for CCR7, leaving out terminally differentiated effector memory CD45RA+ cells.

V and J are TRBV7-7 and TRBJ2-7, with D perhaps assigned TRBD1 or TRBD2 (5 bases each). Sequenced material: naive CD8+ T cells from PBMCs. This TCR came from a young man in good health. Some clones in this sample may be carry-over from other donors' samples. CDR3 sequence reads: CASSPGAGSYEQYF. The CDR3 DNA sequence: TGTGCCAGCAGCCCCGGTGCAGGGAGCTACGAGCAGTACTTC. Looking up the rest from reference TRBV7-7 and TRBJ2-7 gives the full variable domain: GAGVSQSPRYKVTKRGQDVTLRCDPISSHATLYWYQQALGQGPEFLTYFNYEAQPDKSGLPSDRFSAERPEGSISTLTIQRTEQRDSAMYRCASSPGAGSYEQYFGPGTRLTVT.